This T cell receptor (beta chain) is drawn from a study of a mutant IDH1 vaccine in newly diagnosed glioma. Study conclusions and caveats: Apparently unrelated to pseudoprogression were changes in the top peripheral T cell clonotypes.

Stated time point: week 47, end of study. With topical imiquimod, each dose of the vaccine consisted of 300 ug of mutant IDH1 20-mer peptide. Of note for this clone: Its antigen is unknown.

Assay used: immunoSEQ multiplex PCR; TCRdb lists only in-frame clones, some missing. The sample contains about 50,000 clones, 70% to 85% of which appear only once. V dropped 6 bases and J dropped 1; count of bases not matched to a gene: 8. The CDR3 has 15 residues. CDR1 and CDR2 (germline): SEHNR, FQNEAQ (reference sequence). The rearrangement links TRBV7-9 to TRBJ2-5; 7 bases map to TRBD1. Sequenced here: PBMCs, sampled from a glioma patient whose treatment included an IDH1 peptide vaccine. The sequence was collected from a woman aged 25 to 39 with glioma. Some clones in this sample may be carry-over from other donors' samples. Here the CDR3 reads CASSQSRDSQETQYF. The CDR3 DNA reads TGTGCCAGCAGTCAATCCCGGGACAGCCAAGAGACCCAGTACTTC. Using reference TRBV7-9 and TRBJ2-5 for the parts outside the CDR3, the full variable domain is DTGVSQNPRHKITKRGQNVTFRCDPISEHNRLYWYRQTLGQGPEFLTYFQNEAQLEKSRLLSDRFSAERPKGSFSTLEIQRTEQGDSAMYLCASSQSRDSQETQYFGPGTRLLVL.